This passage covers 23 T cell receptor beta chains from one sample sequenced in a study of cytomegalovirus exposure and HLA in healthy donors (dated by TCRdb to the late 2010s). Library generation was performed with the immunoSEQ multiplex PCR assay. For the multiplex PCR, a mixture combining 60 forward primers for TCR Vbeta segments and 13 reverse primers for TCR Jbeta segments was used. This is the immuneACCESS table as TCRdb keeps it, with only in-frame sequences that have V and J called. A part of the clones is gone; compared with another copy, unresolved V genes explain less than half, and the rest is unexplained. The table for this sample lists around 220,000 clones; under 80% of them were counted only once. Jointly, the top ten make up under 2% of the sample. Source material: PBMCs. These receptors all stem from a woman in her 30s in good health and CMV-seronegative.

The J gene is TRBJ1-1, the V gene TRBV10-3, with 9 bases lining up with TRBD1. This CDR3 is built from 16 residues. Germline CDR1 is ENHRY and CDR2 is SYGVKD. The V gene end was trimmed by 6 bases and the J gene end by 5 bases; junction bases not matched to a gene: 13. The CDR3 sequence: CAIRVTGGAGDTEAFF. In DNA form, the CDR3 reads TGTGCCATCAGGGTGACAGGGGGGGCGGGGGATACTGAAGCTTTCTTT.

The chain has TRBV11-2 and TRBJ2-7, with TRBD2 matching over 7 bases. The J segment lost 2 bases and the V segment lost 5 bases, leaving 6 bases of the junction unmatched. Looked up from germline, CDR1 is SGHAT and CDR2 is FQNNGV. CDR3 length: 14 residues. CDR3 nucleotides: TGTGCCAGCAGCCCCCCTAGCGGACCCTACGAGCAGTACTTC. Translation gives CASSPPSGPYEQYF.

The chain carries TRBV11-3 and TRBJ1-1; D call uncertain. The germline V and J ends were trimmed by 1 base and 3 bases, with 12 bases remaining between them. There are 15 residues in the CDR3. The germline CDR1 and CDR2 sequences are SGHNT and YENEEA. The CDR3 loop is CASSLGGGGYTEAFF. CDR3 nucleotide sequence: TGTGCCAGCAGCTTAGGGGGAGGTGGGTACACTGAAGCTTTCTTT.

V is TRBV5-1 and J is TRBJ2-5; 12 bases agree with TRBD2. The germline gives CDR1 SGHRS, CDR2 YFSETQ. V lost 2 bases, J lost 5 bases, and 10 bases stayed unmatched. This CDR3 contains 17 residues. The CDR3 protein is CASSLRTRTSGIETQYF. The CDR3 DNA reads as TGCGCCAGCAGCTTAAGAACCAGGACTAGCGGGATTGAGACCCAGTACTTC.

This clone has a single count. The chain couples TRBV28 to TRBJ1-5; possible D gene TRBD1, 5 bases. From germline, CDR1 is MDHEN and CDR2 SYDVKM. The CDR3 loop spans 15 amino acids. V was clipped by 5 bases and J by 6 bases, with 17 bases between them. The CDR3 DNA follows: TGTGCCAGCAGTCAACAGGTCTATCCAGTTCAGCCCCAGCATTTT. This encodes CASSQQVYPVQPQHF.

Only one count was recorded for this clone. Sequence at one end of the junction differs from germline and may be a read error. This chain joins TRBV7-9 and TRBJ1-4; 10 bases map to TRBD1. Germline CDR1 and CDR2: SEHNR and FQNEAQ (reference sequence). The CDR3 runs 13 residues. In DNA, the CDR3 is TGTTCCAGCAGCTTAGGGACAGGGGAGCGACTGTTTTTT. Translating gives CSSSLGTGERLFF.

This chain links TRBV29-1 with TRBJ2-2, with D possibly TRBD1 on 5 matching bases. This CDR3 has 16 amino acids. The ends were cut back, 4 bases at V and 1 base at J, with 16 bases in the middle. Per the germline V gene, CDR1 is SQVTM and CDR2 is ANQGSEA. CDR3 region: CSVGGSTALNTGELFF. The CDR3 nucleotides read TGCAGCGTTGGAGGTTCGACAGCTCTGAACACCGGGGAGCTGTTTTTT.

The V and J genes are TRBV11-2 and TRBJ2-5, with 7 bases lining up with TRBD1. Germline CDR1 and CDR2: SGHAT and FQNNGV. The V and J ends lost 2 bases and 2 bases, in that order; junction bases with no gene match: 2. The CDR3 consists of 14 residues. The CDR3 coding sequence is TGTGCCAGCAGCTTAACAGGGGATCAAGAGACCCAGTACTTC. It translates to CASSLTGDQETQYF.

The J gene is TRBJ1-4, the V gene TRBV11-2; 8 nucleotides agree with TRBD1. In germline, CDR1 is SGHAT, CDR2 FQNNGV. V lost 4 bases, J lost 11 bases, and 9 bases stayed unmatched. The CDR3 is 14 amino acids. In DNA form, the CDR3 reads TGTGCCAGCAGCTGGACCGGGACAGGCCGTAAACTGTTTTTT. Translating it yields CASSWTGTGRKLFF.

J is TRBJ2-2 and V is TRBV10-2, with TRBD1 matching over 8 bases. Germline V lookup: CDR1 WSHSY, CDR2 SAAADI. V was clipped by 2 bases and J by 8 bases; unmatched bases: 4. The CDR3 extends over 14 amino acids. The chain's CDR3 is CASSEAWTGGELFF. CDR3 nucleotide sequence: TGCGCCAGCAGTGAGGCCTGGACAGGGGGGGAGCTGTTTTTT.

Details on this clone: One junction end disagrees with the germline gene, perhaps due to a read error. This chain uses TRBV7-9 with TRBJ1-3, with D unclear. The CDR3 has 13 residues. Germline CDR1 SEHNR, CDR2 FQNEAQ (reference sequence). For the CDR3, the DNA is TGTTCCAGCCGGGAATATTTAGGAAACACCATATATTTT. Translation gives CSSREYLGNTIYF.

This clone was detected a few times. The DNA for the CDR3 is TGTGCCAGCGGGGCCAACACTGAAGCTTTCTTT. It is translated as CASGANTEAFF. The V and J genes are TRBV6-5 and TRBJ1-1; a weak D match, TRBD1 (5 bases). Germline values: CDR1 MNHEY, CDR2 SVGAGI. Trimming shortened V by 8 bases and J by 2 bases, and 6 bases separated the two germline ends. The CDR3 is 11 amino acids.

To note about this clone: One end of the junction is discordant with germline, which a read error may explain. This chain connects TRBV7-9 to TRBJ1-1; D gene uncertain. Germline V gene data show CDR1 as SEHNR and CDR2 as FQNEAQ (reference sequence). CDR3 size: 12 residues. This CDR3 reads CSSSPGYTEAFF. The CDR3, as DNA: TGTTCCAGCAGCCCCGGGTACACTGAAGCTTTCTTT.

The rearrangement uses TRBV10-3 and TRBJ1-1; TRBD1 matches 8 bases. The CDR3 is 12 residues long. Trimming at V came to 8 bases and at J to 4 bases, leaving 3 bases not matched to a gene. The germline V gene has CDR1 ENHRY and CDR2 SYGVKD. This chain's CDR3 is CAIAQGATEAFF. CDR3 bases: TGTGCCATCGCCCAGGGGGCCACTGAAGCTTTCTTT.

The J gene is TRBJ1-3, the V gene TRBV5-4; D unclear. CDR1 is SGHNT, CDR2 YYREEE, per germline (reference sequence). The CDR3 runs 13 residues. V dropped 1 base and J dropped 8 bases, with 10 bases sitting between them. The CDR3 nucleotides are TGTGCCAGCAGCTTGATAATAGAGGACACCATATATTTT. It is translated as CASSLIIEDTIYF.

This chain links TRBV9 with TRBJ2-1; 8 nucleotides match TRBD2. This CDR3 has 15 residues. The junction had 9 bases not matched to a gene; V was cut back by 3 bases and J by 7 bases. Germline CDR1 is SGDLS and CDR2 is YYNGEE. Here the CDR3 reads CASSAGGDAANEQFF. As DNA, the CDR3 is TGTGCCAGCAGCGCCGGGGGGGATGCGGCGAATGAGCAGTTCTTC.

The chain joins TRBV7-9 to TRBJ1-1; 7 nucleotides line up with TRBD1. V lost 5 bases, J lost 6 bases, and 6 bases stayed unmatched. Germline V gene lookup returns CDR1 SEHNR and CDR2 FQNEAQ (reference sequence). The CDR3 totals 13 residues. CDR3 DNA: TGTGCCAGCAGCCCTTTAGACAGGGCTGAAGCTTTCTTT. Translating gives CASSPLDRAEAFF.

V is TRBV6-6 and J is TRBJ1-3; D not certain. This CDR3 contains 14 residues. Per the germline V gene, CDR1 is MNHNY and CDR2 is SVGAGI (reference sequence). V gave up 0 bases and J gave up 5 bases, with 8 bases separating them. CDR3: CASSYSSGRNTIYF. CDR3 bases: TGTGCCAGCAGTTACTCGTCAGGCAGAAACACCATATATTTT.

The CDR3: CASSLGGRVKAFF. The CDR3 nucleotides are TGTGCCAGCAGCTTAGGTGGCAGGGTAAAAGCTTTCTTT. The chain employs TRBV11-2 and TRBJ1-1, with a tentative D call TRBD1 (5 bases). The CDR3 length is 13 residues. With 1 base removed from V and 9 bases from J, the gap between germline ends came to 12 bases. Germline CDR1 SGHAT, CDR2 FQNNGV.

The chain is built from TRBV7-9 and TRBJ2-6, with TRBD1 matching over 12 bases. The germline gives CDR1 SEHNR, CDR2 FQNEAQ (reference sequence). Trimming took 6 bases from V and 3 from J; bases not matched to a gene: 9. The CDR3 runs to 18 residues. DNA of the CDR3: TGTGCCAGCAGGCCCTCCGGGACAGGGGGCTTTGGGGCCAACGTCCTGACTTTC. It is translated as CASRPSGTGGFGANVLTF.

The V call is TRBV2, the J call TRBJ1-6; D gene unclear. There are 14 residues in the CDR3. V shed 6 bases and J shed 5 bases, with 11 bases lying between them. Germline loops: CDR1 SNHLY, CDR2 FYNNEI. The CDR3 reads CASRGGRDNSPLHF. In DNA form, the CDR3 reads TGTGCCAGCAGGGGAGGACGGGATAATTCACCCCTCCACTTT.

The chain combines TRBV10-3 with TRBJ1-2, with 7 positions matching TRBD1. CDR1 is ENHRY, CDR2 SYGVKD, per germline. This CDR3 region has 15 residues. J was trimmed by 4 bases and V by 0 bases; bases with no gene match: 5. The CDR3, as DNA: TGTGCCATCAGTGAGTCGACGGGACAGAGCTATGGCTACACCTTC. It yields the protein CAISESTGQSYGYTF.

The CDR3 coding sequence is TGCGCCAGCAGTGAGTCGGCAGGGCCCTTCTACGAGCAGTACTTC. Its translation: CASSESAGPFYEQYF. The V call is TRBV10-2, the J call TRBJ2-7; possibly TRBD1 for D (5 bases). The CDR3 is 15 amino acids. Trimming removed 0 bases at V and 3 bases at J, with 12 bases between. Germline V lookup: CDR1 WSHSY, CDR2 SAAADI.